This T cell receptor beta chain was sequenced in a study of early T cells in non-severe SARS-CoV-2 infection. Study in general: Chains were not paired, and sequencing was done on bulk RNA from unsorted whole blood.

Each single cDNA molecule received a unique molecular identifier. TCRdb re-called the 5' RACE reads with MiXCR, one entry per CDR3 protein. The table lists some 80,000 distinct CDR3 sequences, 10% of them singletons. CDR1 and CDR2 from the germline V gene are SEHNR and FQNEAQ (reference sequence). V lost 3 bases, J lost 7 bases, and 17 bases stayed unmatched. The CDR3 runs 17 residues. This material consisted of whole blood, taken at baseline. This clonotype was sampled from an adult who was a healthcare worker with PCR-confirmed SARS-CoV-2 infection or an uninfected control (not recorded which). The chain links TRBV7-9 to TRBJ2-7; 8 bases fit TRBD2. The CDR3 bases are TGTGCCAGCAGCTTGGCGGGTAGTGCGGGAGGTCCCCGGGAGCAGTACTTC. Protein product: CASSLAGSAGGPREQYF.